The subject of this entry is one T cell receptor beta chain. Its antigen is currently unknown. This sample was included in a study of T cell repertoires in cytomegalovirus infection. The wider study: The public TCR beta signatures pointed to both CMV infection and matching HLA type. Study-level points and caveats: Identification of carriers of CMV plus the relevant HLA was achieved through cumulative public TCR beta family frequency. Clonotypes of TCR beta that were HLA-C-restricted and CMV-specific dominated the ex vivo response.

The CDR3 spans 16 residues. Trimming left V 0 bases short and J 1 base short, with 11 bases between. The V gene's germline CDR1 is ENHRY and CDR2 SYGVKD. TCRdb recomputed calls from the reads with MiXCR, one row per CDR3 protein. This table holds around 490,000 distinct CDR3 sequences, roughly 29% found once. The rearrangement joins TRBV10-3 to TRBJ2-3; D unclear. The TCR sequence derives from a human donor in good health (CMV status not recorded). Some clones in this sample may be carry-over from other donors' samples. Input material: PBMCs. The CDR3 DNA follows: TGTGCCATCAGTGAGTCCCTTAAGATGGGCACAGATACGCAGTATTTT. Its protein is CAISESLKMGTDTQYF.